This TCR beta chain was obtained from a study of regulatory T cells in long-lasting Graves disease. Investigators prepared the TCR beta libraries by applying iRepertoire HTBI primers and Arm-PCR of CDR3 regions. In TCRdb, the multiplex PCR reads were re-called with MiXCR into one record per CDR3 protein. Altogether 350,000 to 550,000 distinct CDR3 sequences are present, about 14% being singletons, with the ten largest covering roughly a sixth. J lost 9 bases, V lost 5 bases, and 16 bases had no gene match. The CDR3 consists of 19 residues. The germline gives CDR1 MDHEN, CDR2 SYDVKM. Time point: newly diagnosed GD, antithyroid drugs for less than 3 months. Generation of the TCR library employed RNA extracted from PBMCs. Roughly 10 milliliters of peripheral blood were taken and placed in EDTA tubes. A further study also used this sample, focusing on T cells in Graves' hyperthyroidism and ophthalmopathy. As that study records: No progression to ophthalmopathy during 18 months of follow-up defined stable disease. Uncontrolled infection, other autoimmune disease, pregnancy and lactation each barred patients from inclusion. First-round RT-PCR with HTBI primers amplified the TCR CDR3 region.

The sequencing used peripheral blood mononuclear cells (PBMCs), collected at new diagnosis, from a patient treated with antithyroid drugs. This TCR was sampled from a woman in her fifties or sixties with Graves disease. The chain recombines TRBV28 with TRBJ2-1, with 16 bases that match TRBD2. The CDR3 spells CASSPRGQGTSGRAGEQFF. As DNA, the CDR3 is TGTGCCAGCAGTCCCAGGGGCCAAGGGACTAGCGGGAGGGCCGGTGAGCAGTTCTTC.